A selection of T cell receptor beta chains follows, all from one sample in a study of Graves' ophthalmopathy and Graves' hyperthyroidism. TCRdb passed the multiplex PCR reads through MiXCR, listing each CDR3 protein once. The sample lists 400,000 or so distinct CDR3 sequences; about 18% were seen once. Sample: peripheral blood. All receptors come from an adult woman with stable Graves' hyperthyroidism. CDR3s include the opening cysteine and the closing phenylalanine or tryptophan. A D gene is named only where the DNA matches it firmly. Size is stated for part of the rows, as once, few or many counts, or as a class when the clone is expanded.

>few|TRBV30|.|TRBJ1-1
CAWIKGQGLRFAEAFF
TGTGCCTGGATCAAGGGGCAGGGGCTCCGGTTCGCTGAAGCTTTCTTT
>.|TRBV7-2|.|TRBJ2-3
CASSYLYTDTQYF
TGTGCCAGCAGCTACTTATACACAGATACGCAGTATTTT
>many|TRBV7-2|.|TRBJ2-7
CASSYRDNPYEQYF
TGTGCCAGCAGTTACCGGGACAACCCCTACGAGCAGTACTTC
>many|TRBV5-1|.|TRBJ1-1
CASSEGGTEAFF
TGTGCCAGCAGCGAGGGGGGCACTGAAGCTTTCTTT
>many|TRBV29-1|TRBD2|TRBJ2-7
CSVELAGGIDYEQYF
TGCAGCGTAGAGTTAGCGGGAGGTATCGACTACGAGCAGTACTTC
>.|TRBV5-1|TRBD1|TRBJ1-5
CASSLGDRGGAGNQPQHF
TGCGCCAGCAGCTTGGGAGACAGGGGTGGGGCCGGCAATCAGCCCCAGCATTTT
>many|TRBV6-1|TRBD1|TRBJ1-6
CASSQHRGGSSPLHF
TGTGCCAGCAGTCAACACAGGGGAGGGAGTTCACCCCTCCACTTT
>many|TRBV2|.|TRBJ2-5
CASSEGQVQETQYF
TGTGCCAGCAGTGAAGGCCAGGTCCAAGAGACCCAGTACTTC
>many|TRBV28|TRBD1|TRBJ1-1
CASSKPPGQAFVAFF
TGTGCCAGCAGTAAACCCCCGGGACAGGCCTTCGTAGCTTTCTTT
>few|TRBV12-3/TRBV12-4|.|TRBJ2-7
CASSFGGSEQYF
TGTGCCAGCAGTTTTGGGGGGAGCGAGCAGTACTTC
>many|TRBV6-5|.|TRBJ1-3
CASSYFPQADTIYF
TGTGCCAGCAGTTACTTCCCCCAAGCGGACACCATATATTTT
>few|TRBV18|.|TRBJ1-3
CASSSQGLHSGNTIYF
TGTGCCAGCTCATCCCAGGGCCTCCACTCTGGAAACACCATATATTTT
>many|TRBV10-3|.|TRBJ2-7
CANGGGTAGDEQYF
TGTGCCAACGGCGGCGGGACAGCAGGCGACGAGCAGTACTTC
>many|TRBV20-1|.|TRBJ1-5
CSARAETQPQHF
TGCAGTGCTAGAGCCGAGACTCAGCCCCAGCATTTT
>many|TRBV6-2/TRBV6-3|.|TRBJ2-2
CASCPDREATGELFF
TGTGCCAGCTGTCCCGACAGGGAGGCCACCGGGGAGCTGTTTTTT
>.|TRBV20-1|TRBD1|TRBJ2-5
CSARVYGQEQETQYF
TGCAGTGCTAGAGTTTACGGACAGGAACAAGAGACCCAGTACTTC
>many|TRBV6-2/TRBV6-3|TRBD2|TRBJ2-7
CASRGLAGVFYEQYF
TGTGCCAGCAGAGGACTAGCGGGAGTTTTTTACGAGCAGTACTTC
>.|TRBV10-3|TRBD1|TRBJ1-1
CATSGTPGQGGGTEAFF
TGTGCCACCAGTGGAACACCGGGACAGGGAGGTGGCACTGAAGCTTTCTTT
>many|TRBV20-1|.|TRBJ2-5
CSARDRVISQETQYF
TGCAGTGCTAGAGATCGGGTGATCAGCCAAGAGACCCAGTACTTC
>many|TRBV28|TRBD2|TRBJ2-7
CASSPGTRSVYEQYF
TGTGCCAGCAGTCCCGGGACTAGGTCGGTCTACGAGCAGTACTTC
>few|TRBV20-1|.|TRBJ1-1
CSARDQPLGGAFF
TGCAGTGCTAGAGATCAACCCCTTGGCGGAGCTTTCTTT